One sample yielded the 4 T cell receptor beta chains listed below, sequenced in a study of cytomegalovirus exposure and HLA in healthy donors. This PCR relied on a set of 60 Vbeta primers and 13 Jbeta primers. Assay: immunoSEQ multiplex PCR; the TCRdb copy retains only in-frame clones and omits some. This sample's clone table lists tens of thousands of clones. Sample: PBMCs. Source of these receptors: a woman under 40 in good health and CMV-seronegative.

The chain joins TRBV9 to TRBJ1-2; TRBD1 is a possible D gene (5 bases). Germline V gives CDR1 SGDLS, CDR2 YYNGEE. V gave up 4 bases and J gave up 8 bases, with 15 bases separating them. CDR3 length equals 13 residues. In DNA form, the CDR3 reads TGTGCCAGCAGCCCGGAAGGGGCGAGGGGCTACACCTTC. This codes for CASSPEGARGYTF.

This chain connects TRBV27 to TRBJ2-3, with D hard to call. V was trimmed by 7 bases and J by 0 bases, leaving 11 bases between them. The CDR3 has 14 residues. The germline V gene has CDR1 MNHEY and CDR2 SMNVEV (reference sequence). As DNA, the CDR3 is TGTGCCAGCAAGGTAACGAGGAGCACAGATACGCAGTATTTT. Translated: CASKVTRSTDTQYF.

The chain employs TRBV18 and TRBJ2-7, with a possible D match to TRBD2 (5 bases). Per the germline V gene, CDR1 is KGHSH and CDR2 is LQKENI. The V end was cut by 6 bases, the J end by 6 bases, with 12 bases between. This CDR3 contains 12 residues. For the CDR3, the DNA is TGTGCCAGCTCTCCCCGGGCGGGCGAGCAGTACTTC. It is translated as CASSPRAGEQYF.

DNA for the CDR3: TGTGCCAGCAGCCAAGGCCAGACAGGGCCTGAAGCTTTCTTT. Translating it yields CASSQGQTGPEAFF. The rearrangement uses TRBV4-2 and TRBJ1-1, with TRBD1 identical over 7 bases. The CDR3 totals 14 residues. J lost 6 bases, V lost 1 base, and 5 bases had no gene match. The germline CDR1 and CDR2 sequences are LGHNA and YNFKEQ.